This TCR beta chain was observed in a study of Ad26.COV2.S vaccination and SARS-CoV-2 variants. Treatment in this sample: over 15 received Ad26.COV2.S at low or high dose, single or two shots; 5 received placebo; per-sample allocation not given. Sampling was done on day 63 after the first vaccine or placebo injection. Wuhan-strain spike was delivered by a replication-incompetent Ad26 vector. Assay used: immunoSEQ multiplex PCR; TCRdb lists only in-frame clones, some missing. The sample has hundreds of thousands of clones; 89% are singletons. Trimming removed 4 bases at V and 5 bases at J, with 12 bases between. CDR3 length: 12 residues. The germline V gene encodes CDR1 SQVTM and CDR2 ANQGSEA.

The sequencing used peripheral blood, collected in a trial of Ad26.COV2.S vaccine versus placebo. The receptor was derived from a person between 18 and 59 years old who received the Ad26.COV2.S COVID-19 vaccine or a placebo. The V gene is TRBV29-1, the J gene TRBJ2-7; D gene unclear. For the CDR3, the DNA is TGCAGCGTTGGAAAAGGGTCCCACGAGCAGTACTTC. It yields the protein CSVGKGSHEQYF.